These T cell receptor beta chains were read from a single sample in a study of OX40 agonist ivuxolimab in advanced cancers. Sequencing was performed with immunoSEQ multiplex PCR; in TCRdb, only in-frame clones are kept and a portion is missing. The sample has about 73,000 clones; 90% to 95% are singletons. This specimen was CD4+ or CD8+ T cells sorted from blood, taken in a trial of the OX40 agonist ivuxolimab. These TCRs come from an adult with an advanced solid tumor such as melanoma, head and neck, liver or kidney cancer. The CDR3 runs from the conserved cysteine through the conserved F or W. D genes are given only for firm matches. A clone size is listed for some rows: how often the clone was seen (once, few, many), or a class if it is expanded.

v_call	d_call	clone_size	j_call	cdr3_aa	cdr3_nt
TRBV7-9	TRBD1	.	TRBJ1-5	CASSPGTGGNQPQHF	TGTGCCAGCAGCCCTGGGACAGGGGGCAATCAGCCCCAGCATTTT
TRBV11-2	.	.	TRBJ1-1	CASSLVLGVNTEAFF	TGTGCCAGCAGCTTAGTCTTGGGGGTGAACACTGAAGCTTTCTTT
TRBV19	TRBD1	.	TRBJ2-7	CASGSGQPYEQYF	TGTGCCAGTGGATCGGGACAGCCCTACGAGCAGTACTTC
TRBV11-3	TRBD1	.	TRBJ2-6	CASSSLDRGRRGANVLTF	TGTGCCAGCAGCTCCCTAGACAGGGGAAGGAGAGGGGCCAACGTCCTGACTTTC
TRBV12-2	.	.	TRBJ1-5	CASRLGLEANQPQHF	TGTGCAAGTCGCTTAGGTCTCGAGGCGAATCAGCCCCAGCATTTT
TRBV6-5	.	.	TRBJ2-5	CASNQWVAETQYF	TGTGCCAGCAATCAATGGGTCGCGGAGACCCAGTACTTC
TRBV11-2	.	.	TRBJ1-1	CASSWRGWGNTEAFF	TGTGCCAGCAGCTGGCGGGGGTGGGGGAACACTGAAGCTTTCTTT
TRBV29-1	.	once	TRBJ1-1	CSGHREANTEAFF	TGCAGCGGTCACAGGGAGGCGAACACTGAAGCTTTCTTT
TRBV10-1	TRBD2	.	TRBJ2-7	CASSESLAGVSEQYF	TGCGCCAGCAGTGAGTCGCTAGCGGGAGTATCCGAGCAGTACTTC
TRBV12-5	.	.	TRBJ1-5	CASGLVVGDNQPQHF	TGTGCTAGTGGTTTGGTTGTGGGAGACAATCAGCCCCAGCATTTT
TRBV7-9	.	once	TRBJ1-4	CASSLATGRIEKLFF	TGTGCCAGCAGCTTAGCTACAGGGAGGATTGAAAAACTGTTTTTT
TRBV10-3	TRBD1	.	TRBJ2-1	CAIRAGTGSNEQFF	TGTGCCATCAGAGCCGGGACAGGGAGCAATGAGCAGTTCTTC
TRBV4-2	.	.	TRBJ2-7	CASSQGLTFYEQYF	TGTGCCAGCAGCCAAGGACTGACGTTCTACGAGCAGTACTTC
TRBV18	TRBD2	.	TRBJ2-7	CASSPGTSGRAEQYF	TGTGCCAGCTCACCGGGGACTAGCGGGAGGGCCGAGCAGTACTTC
TRBV7-6	.	.	TRBJ2-7	CASSLNALPTGEQYF	TGTGCCAGCAGCTTAAACGCATTACCGACCGGGGAGCAGTACTTC
TRBV10-2	TRBD1	.	TRBJ1-5	CASTQGGQGQPQHF	TGCGCCAGCACCCAAGGAGGACAGGGCCAGCCCCAGCATTTT
TRBV6-1	TRBD2	.	TRBJ2-1	CASSGSGLAGDNEQFF	TGTGCCAGCAGTGGATCGGGACTAGCGGGAGATAATGAGCAGTTCTTC
TRBV10-1	.	.	TRBJ1-1	CASSEGFGTEAFF	TGCGCCAGCAGTGAGGGGTTTGGGACTGAAGCTTTCTTT
TRBV7-9	.	.	TRBJ2-5	CASSYRQIQETQYF	TGTGCCAGCAGCTATAGACAGATCCAAGAGACCCAGTACTTC
TRBV19	.	.	TRBJ2-4	CASSQRRGSGAKNIQYF	TGTGCCAGTAGTCAAAGGCGGGGCAGTGGGGCCAAAAACATTCAGTACTTC
TRBV6-6	.	.	TRBJ1-3	CASSSTPPRTPIYF	TGTGCCAGCAGTTCAACCCCTCCCCGAACACCCATATATTTT
TRBV11-2	TRBD2	.	TRBJ2-7	CASRPSGAGGEQYF	TGTGCCAGCAGACCTAGCGGGGCTGGGGGCGAGCAGTACTTC
TRBV29-1	.	once	TRBJ2-5	CSVEWGKNQETQYF	TGCAGCGTTGAGTGGGGAAAGAACCAAGAGACCCAGTACTTC
TRBV25-1	.	.	TRBJ2-3	CASSEYGVADTQYF	TGTGCCAGCAGTGAATATGGGGTTGCAGATACGCAGTATTTT
TRBV6-5	TRBD2	.	TRBJ2-1	CASSYSKSGGSNEQFF	TGTGCCAGCAGTTACTCGAAATCGGGCGGGAGCAATGAGCAGTTCTTC
TRBV6-5	.	.	TRBJ1-5	CASSYAAQPQHF	TGTGCCAGCAGTTACGCTGCCCAGCCCCAGCATTTT
TRBV7-9	TRBD2	.	TRBJ2-1	CASSSPRTSGTDEQFF	TGTGCCAGCAGCTCACCTCGGACTAGCGGGACCGATGAGCAGTTCTTC
TRBV6-5	.	.	TRBJ2-5	CASSYRGFLDSETQYF	TGTGCCAGCAGTTACCGAGGGTTCCTGGACTCGGAGACCCAGTACTTC
TRBV27	TRBD2	.	TRBJ2-1	CASSLSGHLFSGRANEQFF	TGTGCCAGCAGTTTATCGGGGCACTTATTTAGCGGGAGGGCTAATGAGCAGTTCTTC
TRBV6-5	.	.	TRBJ1-2	CATWYSRGYTF	TGTGCCACGTGGTATTCGCGCGGCTACACCTTC
TRBV30	TRBD2	.	TRBJ2-7	CAAGTRDEGYEQYF	TGTGCCGCCGGGACTAGGGATGAGGGCTACGAGCAGTACTTC
TRBV6-5	.	.	TRBJ2-7	CASRPYRDGSYEQYF	TGTGCCAGCAGACCCTACAGGGATGGGTCCTACGAGCAGTACTTC
TRBV7-2	TRBD1	.	TRBJ2-1	CASSHPGTGGNEQFF	TGTGCCAGCAGCCACCCCGGGACAGGGGGCAATGAGCAGTTCTTC
TRBV14	.	.	TRBJ1-3	CASSLGGNTIYF	TGTGCCAGCAGCCTCGGTGGAAACACCATATATTTT
TRBV21-1	.	.	TRBJ2-1	CASSKEGASGRGEQFF	TGTGCCAGCAGCAAAGAAGGGGCTAGCGGGCGTGGTGAGCAGTTCTTC
TRBV7-2	.	.	TRBJ2-2	CASSLSEVNTGELFF	TGTGCCAGCAGCTTAAGTGAAGTGAACACCGGGGAGCTGTTTTTT
TRBV6-1	.	.	TRBJ1-1	CAGTRDTEAFF	TGTGCCGGAACAAGAGACACTGAAGCTTTCTTT
TRBV4-1	TRBD2	few	TRBJ2-1	CASSQEAGGVQGEQFF	TGCGCCAGCAGCCAAGAAGCGGGAGGAGTACAAGGTGAGCAGTTCTTC
TRBV19	.	.	TRBJ2-5	CASQDSPPKPQYF	TGTGCCAGTCAAGACTCCCCTCCTAAACCCCAGTACTTC
TRBV18	.	.	TRBJ2-7	CASSRDAGAYEQYF	TGTGCCAGCTCCCGAGACGCCGGCGCCTACGAGCAGTACTTC
TRBV5-1	TRBD2	.	TRBJ2-3	CASSSGSSGSGTDTQYF	TGCGCCAGCAGCTCCGGTTCTAGCGGGAGTGGCACAGATACGCAGTATTTT
TRBV6-1	TRBD2	.	TRBJ2-7	CASSTGTSGKYEQYF	TGTGCCAGCAGTACCGGGACTAGCGGGAAGTACGAGCAGTACTTC
TRBV28	.	.	TRBJ1-1	CASSLGGAGTEAFF	TGTGCCAGCAGTTTAGGGGGCGCCGGGACTGAAGCTTTCTTT
TRBV7-7	TRBD1	.	TRBJ2-5	CASSPGQGGDQETQYF	TGTGCCAGCAGCCCGGGACAGGGCGGGGATCAAGAGACCCAGTACTTC